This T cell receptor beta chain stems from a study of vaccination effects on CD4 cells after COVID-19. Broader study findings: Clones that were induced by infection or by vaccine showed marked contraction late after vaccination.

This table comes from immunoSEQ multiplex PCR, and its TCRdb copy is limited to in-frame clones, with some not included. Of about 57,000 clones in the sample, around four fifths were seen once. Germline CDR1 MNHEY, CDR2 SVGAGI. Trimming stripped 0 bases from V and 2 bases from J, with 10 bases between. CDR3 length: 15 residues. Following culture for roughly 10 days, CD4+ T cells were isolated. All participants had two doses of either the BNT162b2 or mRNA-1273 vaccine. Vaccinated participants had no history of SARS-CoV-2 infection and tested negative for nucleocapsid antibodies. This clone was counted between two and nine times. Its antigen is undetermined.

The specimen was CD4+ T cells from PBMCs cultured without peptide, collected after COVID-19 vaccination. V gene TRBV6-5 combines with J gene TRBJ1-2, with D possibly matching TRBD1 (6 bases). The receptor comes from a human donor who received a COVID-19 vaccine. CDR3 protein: CASSYSGGLNYGYTF. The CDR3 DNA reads TGTGCCAGCAGTTACTCGGGGGGGCTGAACTATGGCTACACCTTC.